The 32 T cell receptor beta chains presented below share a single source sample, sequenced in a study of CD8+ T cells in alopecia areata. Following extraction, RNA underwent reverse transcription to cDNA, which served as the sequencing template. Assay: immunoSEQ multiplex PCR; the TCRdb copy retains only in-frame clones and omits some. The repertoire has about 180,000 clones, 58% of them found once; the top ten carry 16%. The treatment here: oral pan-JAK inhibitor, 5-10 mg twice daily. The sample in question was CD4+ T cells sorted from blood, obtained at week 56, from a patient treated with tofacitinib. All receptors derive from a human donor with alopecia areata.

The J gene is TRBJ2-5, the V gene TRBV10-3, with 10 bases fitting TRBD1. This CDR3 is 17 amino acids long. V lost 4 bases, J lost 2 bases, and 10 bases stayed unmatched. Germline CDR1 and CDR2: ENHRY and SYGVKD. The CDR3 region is CAISVGTGAPFQETQYF. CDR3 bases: TGTGCCATCAGTGTGGGGACAGGGGCCCCCTTTCAAGAGACCCAGTACTTC.

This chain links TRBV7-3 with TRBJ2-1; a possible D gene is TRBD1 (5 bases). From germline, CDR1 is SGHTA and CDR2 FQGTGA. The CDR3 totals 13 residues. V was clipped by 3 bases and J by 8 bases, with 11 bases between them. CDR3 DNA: TGTGCCAGCAGCTTCAGGGTTGGGCATGAGCAGTTCTTC. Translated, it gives CASSFRVGHEQFF.

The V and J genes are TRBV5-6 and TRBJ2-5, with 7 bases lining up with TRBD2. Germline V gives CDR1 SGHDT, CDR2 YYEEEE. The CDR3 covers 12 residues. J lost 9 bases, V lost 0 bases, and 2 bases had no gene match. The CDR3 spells CASSLEREAQYF. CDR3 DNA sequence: TGTGCCAGCAGCTTGGAACGGGAGGCCCAGTACTTC.

The CDR3 sequence is CASSYLAGGLQETQYF. The CDR3 coding sequence is TGTGCCAGCAGCTACCTAGCGGGGGGCCTCCAAGAGACCCAGTACTTC. The chain has TRBV7-9 and TRBJ2-5; 11 bases align to TRBD2. The germline V gene encodes CDR1 SEHNR and CDR2 FQNEAQ (reference sequence). The J segment lost 1 base and the V segment lost 4 bases, leaving 5 bases of the junction unmatched. The CDR3 spans 16 residues.

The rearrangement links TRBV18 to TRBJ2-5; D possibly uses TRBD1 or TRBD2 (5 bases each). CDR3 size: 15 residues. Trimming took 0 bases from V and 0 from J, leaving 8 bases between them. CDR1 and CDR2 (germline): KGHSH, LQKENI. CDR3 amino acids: CASSPPGTYQETQYF. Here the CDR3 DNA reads TGTGCCAGCTCACCACCGGGGACCTACCAAGAGACCCAGTACTTC.

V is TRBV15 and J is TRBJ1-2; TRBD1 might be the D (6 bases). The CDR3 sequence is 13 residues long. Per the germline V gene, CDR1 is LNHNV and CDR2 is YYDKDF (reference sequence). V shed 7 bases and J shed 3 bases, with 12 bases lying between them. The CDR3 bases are TGTGCCACCACACCACAGGGTTACTATGGCTACACCTTC. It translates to CATTPQGYYGYTF. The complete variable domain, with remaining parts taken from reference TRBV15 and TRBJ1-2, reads DAMVIQNPRYQVTQFGKPVTLSCSQTLNHNVMYWYQQKSSQAPKLLFHYYDKDFNNEADTPDNFQSRRPNTSFCFLDIRSPGLGDTAMYLCATTPQGYYGYTFGSGTRLTVV.

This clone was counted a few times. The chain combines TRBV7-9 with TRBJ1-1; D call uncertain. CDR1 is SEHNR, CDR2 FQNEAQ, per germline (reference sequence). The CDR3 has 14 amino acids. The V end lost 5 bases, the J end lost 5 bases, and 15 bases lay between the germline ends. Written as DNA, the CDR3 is TGTGCCAGCAGCCCCCCAGGCGGTGTTACTGAAGCTTTCTTT. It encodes CASSPPGGVTEAFF.

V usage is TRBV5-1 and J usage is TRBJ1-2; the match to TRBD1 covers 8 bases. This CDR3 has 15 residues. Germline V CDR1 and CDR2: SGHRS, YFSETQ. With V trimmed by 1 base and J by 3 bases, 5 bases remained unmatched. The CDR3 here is CASSLLGQGDYGYTF. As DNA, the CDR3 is TGCGCCAGCAGCTTGCTCGGACAGGGAGACTATGGCTACACCTTC.

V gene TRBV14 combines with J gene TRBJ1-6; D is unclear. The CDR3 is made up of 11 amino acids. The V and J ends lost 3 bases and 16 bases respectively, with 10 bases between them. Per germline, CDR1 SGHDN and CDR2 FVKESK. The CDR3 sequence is CASSHGRELHF. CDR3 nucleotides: TGTGCCAGCAGCCACGGACGGGAGCTCCACTTT.

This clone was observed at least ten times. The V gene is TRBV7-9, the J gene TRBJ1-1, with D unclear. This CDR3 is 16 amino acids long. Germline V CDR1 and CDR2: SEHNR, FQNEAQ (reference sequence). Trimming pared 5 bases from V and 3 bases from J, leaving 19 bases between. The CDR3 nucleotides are TGTGCCAGCAGCCGGGATTCAGCTAACGTCCACACTGAAGCTTTCTTT. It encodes CASSRDSANVHTEAFF. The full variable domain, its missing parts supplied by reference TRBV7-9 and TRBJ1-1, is DTGVSQNPRHKITKRGQNVTFRCDPISEHNRLYWYRQTLGQGPEFLTYFQNEAQLEKSRLLSDRFSAERPKGSFSTLEIQRTEQGDSAMYLCASSRDSANVHTEAFFGQGTRLTVV.

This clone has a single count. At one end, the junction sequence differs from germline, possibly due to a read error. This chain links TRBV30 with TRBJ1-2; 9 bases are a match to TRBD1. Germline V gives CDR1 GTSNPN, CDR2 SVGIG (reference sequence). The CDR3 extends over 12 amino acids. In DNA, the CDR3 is TGTGCCTGGAGTGTACGGGGGACAGGGTGGGACTTC. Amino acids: CAWSVRGTGWDF.

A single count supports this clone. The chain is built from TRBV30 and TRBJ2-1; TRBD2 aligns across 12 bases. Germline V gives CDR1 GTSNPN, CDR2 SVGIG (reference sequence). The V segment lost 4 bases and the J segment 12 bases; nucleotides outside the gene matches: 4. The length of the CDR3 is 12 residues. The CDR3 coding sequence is TGTGCCTGGACTAGCGGGGGGGCTGGGCAGTTCTTC. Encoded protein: CAWTSGGAGQFF.

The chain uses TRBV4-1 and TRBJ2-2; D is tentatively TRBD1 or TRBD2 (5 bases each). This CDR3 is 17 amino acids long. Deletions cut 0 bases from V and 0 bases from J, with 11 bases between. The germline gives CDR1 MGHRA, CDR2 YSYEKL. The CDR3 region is CASSQDRGRANTGELFF. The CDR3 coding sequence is TGCGCCAGCAGCCAAGATCGGGGCAGGGCGAACACCGGGGAGCTGTTTTTT.

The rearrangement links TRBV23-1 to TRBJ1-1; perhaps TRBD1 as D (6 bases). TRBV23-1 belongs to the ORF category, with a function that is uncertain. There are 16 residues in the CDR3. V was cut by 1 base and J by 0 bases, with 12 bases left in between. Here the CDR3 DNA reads TGCGCCAGCAGTCAATATCAGGGGCTTTTGAACACTGAAGCTTTCTTT. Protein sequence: CASSQYQGLLNTEAFF.

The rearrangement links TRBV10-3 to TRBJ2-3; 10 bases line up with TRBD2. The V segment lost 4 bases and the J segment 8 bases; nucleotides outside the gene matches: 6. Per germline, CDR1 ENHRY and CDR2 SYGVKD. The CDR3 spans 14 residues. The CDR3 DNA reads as TGTGCCATCAGTGCTAGCGGGGGAATCGGTACGCAGTATTTT. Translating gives CAISASGGIGTQYF.

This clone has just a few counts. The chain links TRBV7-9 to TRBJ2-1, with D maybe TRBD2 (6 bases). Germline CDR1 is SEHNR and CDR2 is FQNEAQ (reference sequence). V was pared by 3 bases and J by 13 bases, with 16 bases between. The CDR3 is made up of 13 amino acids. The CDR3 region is CASSLGGAGPQFF. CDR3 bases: TGTGCCAGCAGCTTGGGTGGGGCGGGGCCCCAGTTCTTC.

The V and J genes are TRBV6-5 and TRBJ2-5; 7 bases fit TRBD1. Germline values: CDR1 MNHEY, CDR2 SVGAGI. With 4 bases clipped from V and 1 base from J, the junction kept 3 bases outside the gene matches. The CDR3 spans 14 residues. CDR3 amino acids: CASSSTGAQETQYF. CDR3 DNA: TGTGCCAGCAGTTCCACAGGGGCCCAAGAGACCCAGTACTTC.

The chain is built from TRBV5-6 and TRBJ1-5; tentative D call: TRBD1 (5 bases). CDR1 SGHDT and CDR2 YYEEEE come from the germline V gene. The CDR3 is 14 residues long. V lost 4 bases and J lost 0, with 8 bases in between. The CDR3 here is CASSATDSNQPQHF. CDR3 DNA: TGTGCCAGCAGCGCGACAGATAGCAATCAGCCCCAGCATTTT. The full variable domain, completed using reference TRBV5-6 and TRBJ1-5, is DAGVTQSPTHLIKTRGQQVTLRCSPKSGHDTVSWYQQALGQGPQFIFQYYEEEERQRGNFPDRFSGHQFPNYSSELNVNALLLGDSALYLCASSATDSNQPQHFGDGTRLSIL.

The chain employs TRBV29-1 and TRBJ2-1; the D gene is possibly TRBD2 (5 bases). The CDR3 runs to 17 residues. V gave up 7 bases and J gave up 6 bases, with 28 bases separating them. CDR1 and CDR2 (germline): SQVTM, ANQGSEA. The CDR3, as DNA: TGCAGCGGTACCCGGACGGAGAGGGCCTCGGGCCTCAATGAGCAGTTCTTC. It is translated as CSGTRTERASGLNEQFF.

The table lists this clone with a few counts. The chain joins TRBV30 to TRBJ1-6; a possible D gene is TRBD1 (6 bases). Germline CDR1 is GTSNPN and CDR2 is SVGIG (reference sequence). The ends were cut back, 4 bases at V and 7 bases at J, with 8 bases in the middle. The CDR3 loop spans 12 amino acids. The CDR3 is CAWNQGNSPLHF. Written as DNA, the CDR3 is TGTGCCTGGAATCAGGGGAATTCACCCCTCCACTTT.

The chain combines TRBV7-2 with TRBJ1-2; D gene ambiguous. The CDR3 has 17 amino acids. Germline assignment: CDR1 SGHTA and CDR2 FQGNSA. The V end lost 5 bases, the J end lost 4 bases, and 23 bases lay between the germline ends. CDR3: CASSPHQAGYGFYGYTF. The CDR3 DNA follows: TGTGCCAGCAGCCCCCATCAGGCGGGTTATGGGTTCTATGGCTACACCTTC.

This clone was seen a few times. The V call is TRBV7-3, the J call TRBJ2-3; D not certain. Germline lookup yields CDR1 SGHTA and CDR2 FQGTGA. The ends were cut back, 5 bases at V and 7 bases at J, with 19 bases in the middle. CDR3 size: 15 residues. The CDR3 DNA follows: TGTGCCAGCAGCCGGGTATCTTCTCTGGTTAATACGCAGTATTTT. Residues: CASSRVSSLVNTQYF.

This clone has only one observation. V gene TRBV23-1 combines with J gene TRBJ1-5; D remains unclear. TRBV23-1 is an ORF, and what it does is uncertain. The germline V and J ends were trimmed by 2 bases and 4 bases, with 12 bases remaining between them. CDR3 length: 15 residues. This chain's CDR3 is CASSQRRQVNQPQHF. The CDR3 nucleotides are TGCGCCAGCAGTCAACGTCGTCAGGTTAATCAGCCCCAGCATTTT.

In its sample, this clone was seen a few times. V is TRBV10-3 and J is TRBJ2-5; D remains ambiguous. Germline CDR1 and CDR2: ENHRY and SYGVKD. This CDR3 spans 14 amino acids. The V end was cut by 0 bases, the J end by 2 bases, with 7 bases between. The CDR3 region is CAISESVYQETQYF. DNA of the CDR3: TGTGCCATCAGTGAGTCAGTTTATCAAGAGACCCAGTACTTC.

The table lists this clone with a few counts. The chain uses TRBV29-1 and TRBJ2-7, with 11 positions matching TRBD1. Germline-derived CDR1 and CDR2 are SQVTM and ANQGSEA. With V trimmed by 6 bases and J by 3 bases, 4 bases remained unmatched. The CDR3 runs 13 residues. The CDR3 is CSVGQGAFYEQYF. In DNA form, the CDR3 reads TGCAGCGTAGGACAGGGGGCCTTCTACGAGCAGTACTTC.

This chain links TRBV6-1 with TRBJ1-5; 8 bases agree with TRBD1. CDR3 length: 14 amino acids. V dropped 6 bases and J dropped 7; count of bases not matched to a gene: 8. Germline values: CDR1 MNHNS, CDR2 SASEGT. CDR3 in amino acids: CASSVTGARQPQHF. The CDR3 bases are TGTGCCAGCAGCGTGACAGGGGCGCGGCAGCCCCAGCATTTT.

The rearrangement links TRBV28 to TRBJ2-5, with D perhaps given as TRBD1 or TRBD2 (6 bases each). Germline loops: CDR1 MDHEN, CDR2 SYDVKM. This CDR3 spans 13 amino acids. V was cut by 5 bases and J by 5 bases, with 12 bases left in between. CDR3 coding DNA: TGTGCCAGCAGTAAGGGGGGTAGGGAGACCCAGTACTTC. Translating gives CASSKGGRETQYF.

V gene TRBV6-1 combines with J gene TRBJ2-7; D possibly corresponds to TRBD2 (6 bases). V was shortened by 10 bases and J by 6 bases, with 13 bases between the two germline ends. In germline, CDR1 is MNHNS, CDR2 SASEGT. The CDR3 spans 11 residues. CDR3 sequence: CATLRGSEQYF. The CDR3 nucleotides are TGTGCCACCCTTCGGGGGAGCGAGCAGTACTTC.

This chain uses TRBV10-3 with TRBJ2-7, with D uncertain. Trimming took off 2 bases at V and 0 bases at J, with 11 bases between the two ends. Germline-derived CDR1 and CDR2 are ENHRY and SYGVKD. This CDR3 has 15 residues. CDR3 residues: CAISEHSAGSYEQYF. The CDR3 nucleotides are TGTGCCATCAGTGAGCACTCCGCAGGCTCCTACGAGCAGTACTTC.

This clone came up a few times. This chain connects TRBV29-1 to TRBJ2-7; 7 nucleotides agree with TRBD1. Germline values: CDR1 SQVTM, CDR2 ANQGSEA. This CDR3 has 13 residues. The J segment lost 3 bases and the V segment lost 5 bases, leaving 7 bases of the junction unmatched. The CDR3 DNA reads TGCAGCGTTTTGGCAGGGGGAAGCTACGAGCAGTACTTC. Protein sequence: CSVLAGGSYEQYF.

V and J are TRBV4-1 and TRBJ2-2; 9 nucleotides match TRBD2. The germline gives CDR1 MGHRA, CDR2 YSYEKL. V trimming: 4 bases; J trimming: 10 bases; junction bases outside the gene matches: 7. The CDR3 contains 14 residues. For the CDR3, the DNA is TGCGCCAGCAGCCGGTTAGCGGGGGCGATGGAGCTGTTTTTT. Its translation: CASSRLAGAMELFF.

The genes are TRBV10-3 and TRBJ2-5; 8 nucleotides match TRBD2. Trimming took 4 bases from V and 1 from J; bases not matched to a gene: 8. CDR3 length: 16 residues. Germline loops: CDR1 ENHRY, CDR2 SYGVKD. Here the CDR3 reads CAISGSSGKAQETQYF. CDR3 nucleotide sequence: TGTGCCATCAGTGGTAGTAGCGGGAAAGCCCAAGAGACCCAGTACTTC.